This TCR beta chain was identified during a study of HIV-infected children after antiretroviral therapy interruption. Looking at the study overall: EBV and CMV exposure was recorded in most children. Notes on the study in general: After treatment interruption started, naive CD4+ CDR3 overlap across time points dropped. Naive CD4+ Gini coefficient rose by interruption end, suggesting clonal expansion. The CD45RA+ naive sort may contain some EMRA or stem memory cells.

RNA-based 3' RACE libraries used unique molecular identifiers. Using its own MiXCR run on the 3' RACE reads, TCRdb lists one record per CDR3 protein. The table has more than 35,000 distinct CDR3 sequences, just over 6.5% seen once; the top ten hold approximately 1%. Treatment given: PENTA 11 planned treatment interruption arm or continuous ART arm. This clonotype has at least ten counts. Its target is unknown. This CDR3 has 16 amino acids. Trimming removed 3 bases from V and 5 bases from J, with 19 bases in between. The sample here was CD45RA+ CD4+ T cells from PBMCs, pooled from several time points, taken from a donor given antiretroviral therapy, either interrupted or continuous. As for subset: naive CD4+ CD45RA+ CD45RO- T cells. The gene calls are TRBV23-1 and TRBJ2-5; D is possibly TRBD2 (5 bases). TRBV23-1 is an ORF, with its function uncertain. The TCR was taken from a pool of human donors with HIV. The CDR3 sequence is CASSHPARVVVETQYF. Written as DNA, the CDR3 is TGCGCCAGCAGTCACCCCGCGAGGGTGGTTGTGGAGACCCAGTACTTC.